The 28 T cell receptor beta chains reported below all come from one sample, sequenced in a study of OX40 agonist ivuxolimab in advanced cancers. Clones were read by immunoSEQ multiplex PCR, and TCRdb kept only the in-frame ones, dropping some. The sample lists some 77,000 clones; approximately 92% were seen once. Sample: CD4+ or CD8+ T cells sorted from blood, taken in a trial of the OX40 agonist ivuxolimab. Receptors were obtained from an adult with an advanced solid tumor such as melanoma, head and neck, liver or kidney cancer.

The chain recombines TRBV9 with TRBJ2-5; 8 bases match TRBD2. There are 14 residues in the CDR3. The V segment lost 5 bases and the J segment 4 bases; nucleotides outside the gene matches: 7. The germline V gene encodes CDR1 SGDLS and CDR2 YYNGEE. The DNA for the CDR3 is TGTGCCAGCAGTCACGGGACTAGAGGAGAGACCCAGTACTTC. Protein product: CASSHGTRGETQYF. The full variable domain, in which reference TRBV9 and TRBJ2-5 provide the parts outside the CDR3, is DSGVTQTPKHLITATGQRVTLRCSPRSGDLSVYWYQQSLDQGLQFLIQYYNGEERAKGNILERFSAQQFPDLHSELNLSSLELGDSALYFCASSHGTRGETQYFGPGTRLLVL.

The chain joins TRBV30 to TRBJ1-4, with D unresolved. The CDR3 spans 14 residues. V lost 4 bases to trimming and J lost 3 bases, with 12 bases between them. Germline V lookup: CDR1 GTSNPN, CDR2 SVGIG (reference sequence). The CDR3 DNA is TGTGCCTGGACCCAACCCCCCTCTAATGAAAAACTGTTTTTT. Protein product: CAWTQPPSNEKLFF.

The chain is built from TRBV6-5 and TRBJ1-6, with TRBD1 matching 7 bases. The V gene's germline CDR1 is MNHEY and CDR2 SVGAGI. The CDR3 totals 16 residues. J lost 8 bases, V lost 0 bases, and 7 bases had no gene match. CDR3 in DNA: TGTGCCAGCAGTTACTCGATTGCAGGGGGTGATTCACCCCTCCACTTT. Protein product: CASSYSIAGGDSPLHF.

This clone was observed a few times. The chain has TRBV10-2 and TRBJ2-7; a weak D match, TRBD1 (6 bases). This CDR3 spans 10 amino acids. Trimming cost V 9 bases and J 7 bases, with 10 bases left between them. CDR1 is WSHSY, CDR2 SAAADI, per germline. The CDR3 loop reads CASAQGEQYF. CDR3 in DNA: TGCGCCAGTGCCCAGGGGGAGCAGTACTTC.

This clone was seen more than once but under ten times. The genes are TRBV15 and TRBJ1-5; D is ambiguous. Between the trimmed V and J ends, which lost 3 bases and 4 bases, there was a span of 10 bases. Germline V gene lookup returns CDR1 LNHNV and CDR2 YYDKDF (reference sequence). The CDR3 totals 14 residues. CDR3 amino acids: CATSSRPINQPQHF. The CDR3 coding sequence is TGTGCCACCAGCAGCAGACCGATTAATCAGCCCCAGCATTTT. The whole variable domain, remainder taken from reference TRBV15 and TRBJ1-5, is DAMVIQNPRYQVTQFGKPVTLSCSQTLNHNVMYWYQQKSSQAPKLLFHYYDKDFNNEADTPDNFQSRRPNTSFCFLDIRSPGLGDTAMYLCATSSRPINQPQHFGDGTRLSIL.

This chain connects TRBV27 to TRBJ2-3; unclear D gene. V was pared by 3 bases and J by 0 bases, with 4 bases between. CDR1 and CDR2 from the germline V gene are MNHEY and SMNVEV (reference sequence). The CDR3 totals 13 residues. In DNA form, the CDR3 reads TGTGCCAGCAGTTTCTCTAGCACAGATACGCAGTATTTT. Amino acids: CASSFSSTDTQYF.

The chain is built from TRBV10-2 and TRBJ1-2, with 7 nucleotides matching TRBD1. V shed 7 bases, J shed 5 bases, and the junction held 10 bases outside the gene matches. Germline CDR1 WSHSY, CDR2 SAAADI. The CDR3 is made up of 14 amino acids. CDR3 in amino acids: CASNSGTELYGYTF. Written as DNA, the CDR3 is TGCGCCAGCAATTCCGGGACAGAACTTTATGGCTACACCTTC.

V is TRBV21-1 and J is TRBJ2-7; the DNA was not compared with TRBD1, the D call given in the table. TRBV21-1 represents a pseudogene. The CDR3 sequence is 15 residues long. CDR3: CASSFRGTGAYEQYF. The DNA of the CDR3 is TGTGCCAGCAGCTTTAGGGGGACAGGGGCTTACGAGCAGTACTTC.

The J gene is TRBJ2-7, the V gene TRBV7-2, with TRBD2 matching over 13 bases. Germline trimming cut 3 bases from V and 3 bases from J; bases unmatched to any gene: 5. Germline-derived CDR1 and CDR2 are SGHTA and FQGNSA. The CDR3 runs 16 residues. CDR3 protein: CASSFWTSGGDYEQYF. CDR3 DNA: TGTGCCAGCAGCTTCTGGACTAGCGGGGGAGACTACGAGCAGTACTTC.

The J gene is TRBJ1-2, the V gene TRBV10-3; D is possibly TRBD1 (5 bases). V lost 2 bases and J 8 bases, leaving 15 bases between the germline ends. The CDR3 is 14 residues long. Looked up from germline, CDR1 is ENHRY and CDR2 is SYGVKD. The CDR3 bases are TGTGCCATCAGTGAGGACAGCCCCGCTTGGGGCTACACCTTC. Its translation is CAISEDSPAWGYTF.

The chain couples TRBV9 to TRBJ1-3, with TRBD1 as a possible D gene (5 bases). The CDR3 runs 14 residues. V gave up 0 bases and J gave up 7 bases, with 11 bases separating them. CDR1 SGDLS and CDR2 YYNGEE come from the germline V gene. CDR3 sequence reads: CASSVGEGLNTIYF. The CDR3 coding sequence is TGTGCCAGCAGCGTAGGCGAGGGGCTGAACACCATATATTTT. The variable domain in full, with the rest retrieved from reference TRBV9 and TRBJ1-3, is DSGVTQTPKHLITATGQRVTLRCSPRSGDLSVYWYQQSLDQGLQFLIQYYNGEERAKGNILERFSAQQFPDLHSELNLSSLELGDSALYFCASSVGEGLNTIYFGEGSWLTVV.

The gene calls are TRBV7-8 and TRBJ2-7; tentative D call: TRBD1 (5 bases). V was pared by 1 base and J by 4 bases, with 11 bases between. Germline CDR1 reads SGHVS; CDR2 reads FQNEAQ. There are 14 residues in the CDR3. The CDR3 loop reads CASSLGQRIYEQYF. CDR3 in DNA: TGTGCCAGCAGCTTAGGACAGAGGATTTACGAGCAGTACTTC.

The DNA of the CDR3 is TGTGCCAGCAGCTTCAGCGGGGCACTAGCCAAAAACATTCAGTACTTC. It encodes CASSFSGALAKNIQYF. This chain joins TRBV11-2 and TRBJ2-4, with 7 bases identical to TRBD2. This CDR3 comprises 16 residues. Germline lookup yields CDR1 SGHAT and CDR2 FQNNGV. Trimming removed 3 bases from V and 0 bases from J; junction bases left unmatched: 5. The full variable domain, in which reference TRBV11-2 and TRBJ2-4 provide the parts outside the CDR3, is EAGVAQSPRYKIIEKRQSVAFWCNPISGHATLYWYQQILGQGPKLLIQFQNNGVVDDSQLPKDRFSAERLKGVDSTLKIQPAKLEDSAVYLCASSFSGALAKNIQYFGAGTRLSVL.

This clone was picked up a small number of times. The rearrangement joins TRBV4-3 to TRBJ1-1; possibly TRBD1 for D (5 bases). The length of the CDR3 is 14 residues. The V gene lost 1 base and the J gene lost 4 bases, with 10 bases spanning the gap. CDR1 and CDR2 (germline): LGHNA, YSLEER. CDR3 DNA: TGCGCCAGCAGCCAAGCAGGGCCGGGCACTGAAGCTTTCTTT. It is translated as CASSQAGPGTEAFF.

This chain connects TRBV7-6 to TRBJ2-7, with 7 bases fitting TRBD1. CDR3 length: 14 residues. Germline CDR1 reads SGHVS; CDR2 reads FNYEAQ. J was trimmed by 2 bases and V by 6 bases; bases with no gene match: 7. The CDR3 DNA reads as TGTGCCAGCAGTTCCTGGGACAGCCCCTACGAGCAGTACTTC. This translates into CASSSWDSPYEQYF.

The CDR3 coding sequence is TGTGCCAGCAGCCCGACAGGGTGGGGACACCAAGAGACCCAGTACTTC. Protein product: CASSPTGWGHQETQYF. The chain couples TRBV25-1 to TRBJ2-5, with 7 nucleotides matching TRBD1. The J segment lost 0 bases and the V segment lost 6 bases, leaving 10 bases of the junction unmatched. Germline values: CDR1 MGHDK, CDR2 SYGVNS. The CDR3 is made up of 16 amino acids.

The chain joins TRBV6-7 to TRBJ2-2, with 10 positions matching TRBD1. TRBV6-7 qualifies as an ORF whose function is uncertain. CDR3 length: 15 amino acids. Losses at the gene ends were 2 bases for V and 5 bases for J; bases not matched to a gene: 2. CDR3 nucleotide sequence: TGTGCCAGCAGTTACCCGGACAGGGGGACCGGGGAGCTGTTTTTT. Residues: CASSYPDRGTGELFF.

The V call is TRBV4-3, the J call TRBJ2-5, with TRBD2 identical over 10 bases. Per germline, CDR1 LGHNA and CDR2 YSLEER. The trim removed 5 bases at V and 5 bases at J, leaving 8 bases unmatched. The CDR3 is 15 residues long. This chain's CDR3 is CASSGSGGAWETQYF. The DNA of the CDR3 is TGCGCCAGCAGCGGAAGCGGGGGGGCCTGGGAGACCCAGTACTTC.

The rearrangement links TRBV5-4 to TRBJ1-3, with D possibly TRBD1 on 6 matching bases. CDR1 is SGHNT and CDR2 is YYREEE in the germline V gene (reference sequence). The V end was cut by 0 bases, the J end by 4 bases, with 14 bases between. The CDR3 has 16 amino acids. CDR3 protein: CASSLAVTGEGNTIYF. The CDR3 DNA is TGTGCCAGCAGCTTGGCGGTGACAGGAGAAGGAAACACCATATATTTT.

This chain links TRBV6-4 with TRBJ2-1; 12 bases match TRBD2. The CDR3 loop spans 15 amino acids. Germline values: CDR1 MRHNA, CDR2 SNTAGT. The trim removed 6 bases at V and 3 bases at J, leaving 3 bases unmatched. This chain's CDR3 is CASSRTSGDYNEQFF. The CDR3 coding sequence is TGTGCCAGCAGCCGGACTAGCGGGGACTACAATGAGCAGTTCTTC.

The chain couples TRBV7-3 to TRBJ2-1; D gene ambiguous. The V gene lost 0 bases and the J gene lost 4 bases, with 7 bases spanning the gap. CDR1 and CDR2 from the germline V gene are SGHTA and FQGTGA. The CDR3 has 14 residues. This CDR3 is CASSLTSYYNEQFF. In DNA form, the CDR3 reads TGTGCCAGCAGCTTAACGAGCTATTACAATGAGCAGTTCTTC.

The CDR3 loop reads CASSPTGEPFKPQHF. In DNA form, the CDR3 reads TGTGCCAGTAGTCCGACAGGGGAACCCTTTAAGCCCCAGCATTTT. The V and J genes are TRBV19 and TRBJ1-5; 8 bases line up with TRBD1. The length of the CDR3 is 15 residues. V shed 5 bases, J shed 8 bases, and the junction held 11 bases outside the gene matches. Germline CDR1 is LNHDA and CDR2 is SQIVND (reference sequence).

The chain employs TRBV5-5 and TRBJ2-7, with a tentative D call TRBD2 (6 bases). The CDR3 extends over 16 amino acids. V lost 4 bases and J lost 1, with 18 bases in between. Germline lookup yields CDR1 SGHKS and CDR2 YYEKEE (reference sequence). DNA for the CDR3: TGTGCCAGCAGCGGGAGAGGGGAGGCTATGTCCTACGAGCAGTACTTC. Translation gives CASSGRGEAMSYEQYF.

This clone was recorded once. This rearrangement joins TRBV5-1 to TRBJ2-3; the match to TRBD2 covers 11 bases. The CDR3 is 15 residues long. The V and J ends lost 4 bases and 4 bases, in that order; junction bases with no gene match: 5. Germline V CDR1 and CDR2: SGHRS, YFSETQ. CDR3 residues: CASSVLAGGADTQYF. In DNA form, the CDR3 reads TGCGCCAGCAGCGTCCTAGCGGGGGGTGCAGATACGCAGTATTTT.

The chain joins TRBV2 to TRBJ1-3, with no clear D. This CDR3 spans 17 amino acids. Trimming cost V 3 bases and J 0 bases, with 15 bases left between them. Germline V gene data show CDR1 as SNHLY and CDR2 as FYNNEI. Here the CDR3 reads CASSDPGLQPSGNTIYF. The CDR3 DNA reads TGTGCCAGCAGTGACCCCGGACTCCAACCCTCTGGAAACACCATATATTTT.

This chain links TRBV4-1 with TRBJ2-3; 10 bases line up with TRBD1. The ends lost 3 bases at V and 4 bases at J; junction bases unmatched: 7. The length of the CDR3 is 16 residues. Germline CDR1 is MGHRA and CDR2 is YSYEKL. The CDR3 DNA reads TGCGCCAGCAGCCAGGCCGGGACAGGGGTCGCAGATACGCAGTATTTT. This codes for CASSQAGTGVADTQYF.

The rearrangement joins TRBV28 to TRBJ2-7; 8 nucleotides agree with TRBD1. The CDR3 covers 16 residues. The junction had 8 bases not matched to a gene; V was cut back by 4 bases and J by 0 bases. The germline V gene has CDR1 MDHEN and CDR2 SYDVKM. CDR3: CASSYPGQESSYEQYF. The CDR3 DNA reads TGTGCCAGCAGTTACCCGGGACAGGAAAGCTCCTACGAGCAGTACTTC.

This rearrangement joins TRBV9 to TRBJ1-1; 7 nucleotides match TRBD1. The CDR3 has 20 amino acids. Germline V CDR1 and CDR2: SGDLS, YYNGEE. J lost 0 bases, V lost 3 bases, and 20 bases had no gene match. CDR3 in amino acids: CASSGSGTDPHERMNTEAFF. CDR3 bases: TGTGCCAGCAGCGGCTCCGGGACAGACCCACATGAGAGAATGAACACTGAAGCTTTCTTT.